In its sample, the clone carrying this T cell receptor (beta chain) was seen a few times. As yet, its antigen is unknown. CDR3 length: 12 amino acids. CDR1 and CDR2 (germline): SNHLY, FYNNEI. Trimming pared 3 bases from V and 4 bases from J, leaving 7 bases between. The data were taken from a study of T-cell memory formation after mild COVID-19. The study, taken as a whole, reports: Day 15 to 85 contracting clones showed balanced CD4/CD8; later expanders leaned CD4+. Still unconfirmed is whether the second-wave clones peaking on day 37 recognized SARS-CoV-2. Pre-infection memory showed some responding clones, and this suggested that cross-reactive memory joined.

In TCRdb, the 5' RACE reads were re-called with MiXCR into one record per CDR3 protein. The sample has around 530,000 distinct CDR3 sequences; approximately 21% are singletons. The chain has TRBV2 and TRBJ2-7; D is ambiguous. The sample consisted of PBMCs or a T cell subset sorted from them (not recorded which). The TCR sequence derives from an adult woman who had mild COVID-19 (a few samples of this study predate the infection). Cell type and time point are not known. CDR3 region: CASSDGYYEQYF. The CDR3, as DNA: TGTGCCAGCAGTGATGGGTATTACGAGCAGTACTTC.